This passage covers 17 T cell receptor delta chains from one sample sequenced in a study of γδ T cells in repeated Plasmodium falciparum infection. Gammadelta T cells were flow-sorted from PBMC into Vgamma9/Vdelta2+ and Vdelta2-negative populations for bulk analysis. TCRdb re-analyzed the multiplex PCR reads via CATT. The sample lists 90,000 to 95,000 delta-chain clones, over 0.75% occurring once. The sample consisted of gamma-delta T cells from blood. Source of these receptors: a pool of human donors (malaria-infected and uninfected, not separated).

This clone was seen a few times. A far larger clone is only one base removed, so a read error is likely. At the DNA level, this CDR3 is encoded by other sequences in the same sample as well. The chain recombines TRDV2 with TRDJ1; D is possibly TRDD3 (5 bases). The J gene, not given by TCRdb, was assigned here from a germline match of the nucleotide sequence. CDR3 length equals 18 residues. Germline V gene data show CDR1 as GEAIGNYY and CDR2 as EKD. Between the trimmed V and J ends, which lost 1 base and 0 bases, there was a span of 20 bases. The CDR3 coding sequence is TGTGCCTGTGACACTCTATCACTAGGGGACCCGTACACCGATAAACTCATCTTT. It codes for CACDTLSLGDPYTDKLIF.

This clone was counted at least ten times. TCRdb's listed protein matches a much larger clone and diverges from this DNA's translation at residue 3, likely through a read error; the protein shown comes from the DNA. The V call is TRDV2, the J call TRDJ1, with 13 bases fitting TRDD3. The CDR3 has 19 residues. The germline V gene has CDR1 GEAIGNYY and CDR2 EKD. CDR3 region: CARDPVLGDTPLYTDKLIF. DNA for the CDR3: TGTGCCCGTGACCCTGTACTGGGGGATACGCCTTTGTACACCGATAAACTCATCTTT.

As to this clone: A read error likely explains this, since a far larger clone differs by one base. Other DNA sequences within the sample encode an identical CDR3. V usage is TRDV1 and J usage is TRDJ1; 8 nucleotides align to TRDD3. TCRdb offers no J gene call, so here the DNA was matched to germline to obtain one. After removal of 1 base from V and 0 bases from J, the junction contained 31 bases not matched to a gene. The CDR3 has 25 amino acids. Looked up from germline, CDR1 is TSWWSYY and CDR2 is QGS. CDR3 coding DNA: TGTGCTCTTGGGGAACCAACTTTCCTAATCTCTTTTAATGATGGGGGATTCCGGTACACCGATAAACTCATCTTT. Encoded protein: CALGEPTFLISFNDGGFRYTDKLIF.

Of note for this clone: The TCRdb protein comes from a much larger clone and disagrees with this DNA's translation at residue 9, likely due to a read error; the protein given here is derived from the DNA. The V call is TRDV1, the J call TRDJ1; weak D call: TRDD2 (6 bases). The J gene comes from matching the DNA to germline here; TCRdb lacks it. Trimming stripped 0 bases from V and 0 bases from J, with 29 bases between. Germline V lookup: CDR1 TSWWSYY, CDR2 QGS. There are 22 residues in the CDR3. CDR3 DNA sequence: TGTGCTCTTGGGGAACTTATTCCTATGGCTGGGACACCGTCGAAGTACACCGATAAACTCATCTTT. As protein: CALGELIPMAGTPSKYTDKLIF.

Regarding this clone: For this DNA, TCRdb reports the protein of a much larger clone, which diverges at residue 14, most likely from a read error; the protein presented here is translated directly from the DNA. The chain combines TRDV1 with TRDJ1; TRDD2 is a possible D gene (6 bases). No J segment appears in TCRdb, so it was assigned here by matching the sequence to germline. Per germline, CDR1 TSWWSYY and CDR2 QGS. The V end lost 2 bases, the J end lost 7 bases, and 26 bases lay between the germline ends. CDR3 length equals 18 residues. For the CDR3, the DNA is TGTGCTCTTGGGGAAGCCTTCTTCCTCGACGGGAGAGGGAGTAAACTCATCTTT. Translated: CALGEAFFLDGRGSKLIF.

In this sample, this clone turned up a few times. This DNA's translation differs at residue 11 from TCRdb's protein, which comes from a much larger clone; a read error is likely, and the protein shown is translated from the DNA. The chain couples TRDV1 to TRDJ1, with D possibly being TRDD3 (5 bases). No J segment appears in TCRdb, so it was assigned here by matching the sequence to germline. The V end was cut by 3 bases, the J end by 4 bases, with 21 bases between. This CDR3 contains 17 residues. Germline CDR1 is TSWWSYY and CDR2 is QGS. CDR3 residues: CALGDTFQGGDNDKLIF. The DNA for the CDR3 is TGTGCTCTTGGGGATACATTCCAGGGAGGGGACAACGATAAACTCATCTTT.

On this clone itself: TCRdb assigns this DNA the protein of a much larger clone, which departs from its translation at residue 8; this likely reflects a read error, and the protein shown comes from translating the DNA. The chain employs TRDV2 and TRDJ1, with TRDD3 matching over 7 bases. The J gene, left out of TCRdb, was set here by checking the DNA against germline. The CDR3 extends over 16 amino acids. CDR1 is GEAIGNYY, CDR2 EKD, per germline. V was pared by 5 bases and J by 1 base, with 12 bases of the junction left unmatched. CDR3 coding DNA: TGTGCCTGTGCGTTTACTGGGGAAGACTTCACCGATAAACTCATCTTT. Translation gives CACAFTGEDFTDKLIF.

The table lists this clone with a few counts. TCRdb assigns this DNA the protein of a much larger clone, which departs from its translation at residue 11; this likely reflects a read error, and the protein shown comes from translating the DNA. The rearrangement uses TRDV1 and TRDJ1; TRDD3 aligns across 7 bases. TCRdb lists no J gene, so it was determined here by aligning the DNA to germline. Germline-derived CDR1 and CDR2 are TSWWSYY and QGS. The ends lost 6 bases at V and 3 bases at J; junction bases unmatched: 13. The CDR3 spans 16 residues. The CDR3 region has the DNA TGTGCTCTTGGCCCCCTGGGGGTTGAGCACGCCGATAAACTCATCTTT. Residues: CALGPLGVEHADKLIF.

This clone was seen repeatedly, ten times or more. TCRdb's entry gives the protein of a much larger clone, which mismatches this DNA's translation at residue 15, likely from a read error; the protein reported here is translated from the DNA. The CDR3 loop is CACDTSDPGGYADKPIF. CDR3 bases: TGTGCCTGTGACACCTCCGATCCTGGGGGATACGCCGATAAACCCATCTTT. The J gene is TRDJ1, the V gene TRDV2; 12 nucleotides match TRDD3. In germline, CDR1 is GEAIGNYY, CDR2 EKD. The CDR3 runs to 17 residues.

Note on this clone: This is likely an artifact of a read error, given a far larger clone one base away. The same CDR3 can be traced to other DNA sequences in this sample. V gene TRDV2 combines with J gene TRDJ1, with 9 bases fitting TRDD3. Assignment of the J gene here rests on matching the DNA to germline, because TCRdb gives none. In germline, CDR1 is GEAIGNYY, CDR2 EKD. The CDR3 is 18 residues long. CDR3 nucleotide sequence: TGCGCCTGTGACCTGGTACTGGGGGACACCCGATACACCGATAAACTCATCTTT. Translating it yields CACDLVLGDTRYTDKLIF.

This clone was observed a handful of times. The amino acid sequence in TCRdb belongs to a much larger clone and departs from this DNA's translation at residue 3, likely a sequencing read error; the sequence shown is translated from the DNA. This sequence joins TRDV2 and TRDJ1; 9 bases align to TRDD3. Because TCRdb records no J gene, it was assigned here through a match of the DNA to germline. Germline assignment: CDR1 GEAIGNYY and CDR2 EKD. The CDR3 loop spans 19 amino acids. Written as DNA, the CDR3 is TGTGCCCGTGACACCTCTCATCCCTTGGGGGATAAGTACACCGATAAACTCATCTTT. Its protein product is CARDTSHPLGDKYTDKLIF.

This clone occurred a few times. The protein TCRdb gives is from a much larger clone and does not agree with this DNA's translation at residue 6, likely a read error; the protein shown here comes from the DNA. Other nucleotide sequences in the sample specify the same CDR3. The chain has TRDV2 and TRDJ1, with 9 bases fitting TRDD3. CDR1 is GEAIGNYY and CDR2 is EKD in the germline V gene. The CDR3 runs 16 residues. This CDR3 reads CACDTLEGGYTDKLIF. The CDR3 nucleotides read TGTGCCTGTGACACACTAGAGGGGGGATACACCGATAAACTCATCTTC.

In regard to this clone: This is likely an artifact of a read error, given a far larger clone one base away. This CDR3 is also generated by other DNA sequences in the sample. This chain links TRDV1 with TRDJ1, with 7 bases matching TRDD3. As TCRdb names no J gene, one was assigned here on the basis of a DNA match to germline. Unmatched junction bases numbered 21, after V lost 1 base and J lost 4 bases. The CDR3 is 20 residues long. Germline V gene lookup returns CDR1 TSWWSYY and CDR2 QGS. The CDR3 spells CALGEPGALRSGGSSDKLIF. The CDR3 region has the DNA TGTGCTCTTGGGGAACCGGGGGCCCTGCGCTCCGGGGGATCAAGCGATAAACTCATCTTT.

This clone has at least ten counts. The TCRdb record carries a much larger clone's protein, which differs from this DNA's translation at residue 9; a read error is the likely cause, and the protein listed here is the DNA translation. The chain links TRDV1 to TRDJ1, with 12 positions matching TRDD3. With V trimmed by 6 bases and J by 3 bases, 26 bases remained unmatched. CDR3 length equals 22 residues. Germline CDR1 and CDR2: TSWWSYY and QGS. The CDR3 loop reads CALGDFPSARGILGDTPDKLIF. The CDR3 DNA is TGTGCTCTTGGAGATTTCCCTTCTGCGAGGGGGATACTGGGGGATACACCCGATAAACTCATCTTT.

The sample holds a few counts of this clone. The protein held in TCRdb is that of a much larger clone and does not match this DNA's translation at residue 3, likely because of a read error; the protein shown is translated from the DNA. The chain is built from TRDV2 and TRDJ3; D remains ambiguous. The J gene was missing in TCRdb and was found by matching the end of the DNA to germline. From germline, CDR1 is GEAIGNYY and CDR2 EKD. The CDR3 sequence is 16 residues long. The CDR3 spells CAYDTLGSWDTRQMFF. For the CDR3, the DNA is TGTGCCTATGACACGCTCGGCTCCTGGGACACCCGACAGATGTTTTTC.

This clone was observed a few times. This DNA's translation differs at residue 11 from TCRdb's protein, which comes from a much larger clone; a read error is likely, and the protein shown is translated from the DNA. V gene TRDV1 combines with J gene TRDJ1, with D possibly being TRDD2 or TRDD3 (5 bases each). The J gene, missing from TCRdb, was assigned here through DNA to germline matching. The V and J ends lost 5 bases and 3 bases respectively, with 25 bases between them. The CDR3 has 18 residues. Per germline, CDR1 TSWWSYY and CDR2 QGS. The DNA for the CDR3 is TGTGCTCTTGGGACCCGGGCCTTCGTGGGGAATACAGCCGATAAACTCATCTTT. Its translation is CALGTRAFVGNTADKLIF.

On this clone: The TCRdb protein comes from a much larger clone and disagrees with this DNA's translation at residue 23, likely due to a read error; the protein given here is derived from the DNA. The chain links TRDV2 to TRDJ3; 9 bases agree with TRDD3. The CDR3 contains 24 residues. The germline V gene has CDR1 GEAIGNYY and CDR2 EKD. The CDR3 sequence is CACDTRVFNWGTTRDSWDTRQMIF. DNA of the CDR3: TGTGCCTGTGACACCAGGGTCTTCAACTGGGGGACAACGCGTGACTCCTGGGACACCCGACAGATGATTTTC.